The 24 T cell receptor beta chains reported below all come from one sample, sequenced in a study of early T cells in non-severe SARS-CoV-2 infection. TCRdb fed the 5' RACE reads into MiXCR, producing one record per CDR3 protein. This repertoire shows 75,000 to 80,000 distinct CDR3 sequences, approximately 11% found once; its top ten account for more than 10%. The sample consisted of whole blood, taken at baseline. These receptors were obtained from an adult who was a healthcare worker with PCR-confirmed SARS-CoV-2 infection or an uninfected control (not recorded which).

V and J are TRBV29-1 and TRBJ2-7, with D possibly being TRBD1 (5 bases). Germline assignment: CDR1 SQVTM and CDR2 ANQGSEA. CDR3 length equals 14 residues. V lost 0 bases to trimming and J lost 2 bases, with 11 bases between them. DNA for the CDR3: TGCAGCGTTGAAGATCAGGGTGCCCCCTACGAGCAGTACTTC. Translated, it gives CSVEDQGAPYEQYF.

In its sample, this clonotype was seen many times. The V call is TRBV11-2, the J call TRBJ2-7; 7 nucleotides line up with TRBD2. This CDR3 comprises 14 residues. Trimming at V came to 4 bases and at J to 3 bases, leaving 6 bases not matched to a gene. Germline V lookup: CDR1 SGHAT, CDR2 FQNNGV. Written as DNA, the CDR3 is TGTGCCAGCAGCTCCCTAGCGGAGATCTACGAGCAGTACTTC. Amino acid sequence: CASSSLAEIYEQYF.

This clonotype came up a few times. The rearrangement joins TRBV2 to TRBJ1-3; D is perhaps TRBD1 (5 bases). CDR1 is SNHLY, CDR2 FYNNEI, per germline. CDR3 length: 12 amino acids. V was shortened by 6 bases and J by 9 bases, with 12 bases between the two germline ends. CDR3 protein: CASSSIGGTIYF. The CDR3, as DNA: TGTGCCAGCAGCTCTATCGGGGGCACCATATATTTT.

The V gene is TRBV20-1, the J gene TRBJ2-1; 11 bases fit TRBD1. The CDR3 runs 15 residues. Germline V gene data show CDR1 as DFQATT and CDR2 as SNEGSKA (reference sequence). V gave up 4 bases and J gave up 3 bases; unmatched junction bases: 5. CDR3 protein: CSATGQGAFYNEQFF. CDR3 DNA sequence: TGCAGTGCTACCGGACAGGGGGCTTTCTACAATGAGCAGTTCTTC.

At least ten counts were recorded for this clonotype. The J gene is TRBJ1-3, the V gene TRBV7-2, with D maybe TRBD1 (5 bases). Germline V gives CDR1 SGHTA, CDR2 FQGNSA. This CDR3 contains 13 residues. Trimming stripped 3 bases from V and 4 bases from J, with 7 bases between. In DNA form, the CDR3 reads TGTGCCAGCAGCTTGGGGCCCGGAAACACCATATATTTT. It translates to CASSLGPGNTIYF.

As regards this clonotype: This sequence may be a read error, since a much larger clone differs from it by one base. This sequence joins TRBV6-2 or TRBV6-3 and TRBJ2-7; D gene uncertain. From germline, CDR1 is MNHEY and CDR2 SVGEGT. CDR3 length equals 13 residues. The CDR3 is CTSSSGRTYEQYF. The CDR3 nucleotides read TGTACCAGCAGTTCCGGGCGCACCTACGAGCAGTACTTC.

The chain is built from TRBV24-1 and TRBJ2-3; 7 nucleotides line up with TRBD2. CDR3 size: 12 residues. CDR1 and CDR2 from the germline V gene are KGHDR and SFDVKD. V lost 2 bases and J lost 8; bases outside the gene matches: 0. In DNA, the CDR3 is TGTGCCACCAGTGATTGGGGGGGTACGCAGTATTTT. As protein: CATSDWGGTQYF.

This clonotype was counted between two and nine times. The V call is TRBV2, the J call TRBJ2-1; 13 bases agree with TRBD2. The CDR3 extends over 15 amino acids. V was clipped by 5 bases and J by 6 bases; unmatched bases: 4. Germline-derived CDR1 and CDR2 are SNHLY and FYNNEI. The CDR3 bases are TGTGCCAGCAGTTTGGGACTAGCGGGGCCCAATGAGCAGTTCTTC. Translation gives CASSLGLAGPNEQFF.

V gene TRBV5-5 combines with J gene TRBJ1-6; no clear D gene. The length of the CDR3 is 16 residues. The germline V and J ends were trimmed by 0 bases and 9 bases, with 16 bases remaining between them. Germline V gene data show CDR1 as SGHKS and CDR2 as YYEKEE (reference sequence). DNA of the CDR3: TGTGCCAGCAGCTTGGAGATAGCCGCTGCAAGTTCACCCCTCCACTTT. Protein: CASSLEIAAASSPLHF.

The gene calls are TRBV20-1 and TRBJ2-3; 11 bases map to TRBD2. CDR1 is DFQATT and CDR2 is SNEGSKA in the germline V gene (reference sequence). V lost 5 bases and J lost 2; bases outside the gene matches: 9. The CDR3 runs 16 residues. CDR3 protein: CSAYTIAGGDTDTQYF. Here the CDR3 DNA reads TGCAGTGCTTATACTATAGCGGGGGGGGACACAGATACGCAGTATTTT.

This clonotype was seen at least ten times. This rearrangement joins TRBV6-5 to TRBJ2-3; D perhaps matches TRBD1 (6 bases). CDR3 size: 13 residues. Germline CDR1 reads MNHEY; CDR2 reads SVGAGI. The V and J ends lost 6 bases and 4 bases respectively, with 11 bases between them. The CDR3 sequence is CASRAPGADTQYF. The CDR3 DNA sequence: TGTGCCAGCAGGGCCCCAGGGGCAGATACGCAGTATTTT.

There are many counts of this clonotype. CDR3 DNA: TGTGCCAGGGGGACAGGGGCACAGCCCCAGCATTTT. The encoded protein is CARGTGAQPQHF. V gene TRBV7-2 combines with J gene TRBJ1-5, with 10 bases matching TRBD1. The germline CDR1 and CDR2 sequences are SGHTA and FQGNSA. The CDR3 contains 12 residues. V gave up 9 bases and J gave up 7 bases; unmatched junction bases: 3.

The chain links TRBV20-1 to TRBJ2-2; D is uncertain. Germline V lookup: CDR1 DFQATT, CDR2 SNEGSKA (reference sequence). V shed 0 bases and J shed 1 base, with 15 bases lying between them. The CDR3 is 17 amino acids. The CDR3 region has the DNA TGCAGTGCTAGAGATAGGTTCACACAGTTGAACACCGGGGAGCTGTTTTTT. Residues: CSARDRFTQLNTGELFF.

This clonotype was seen at least ten times. V usage is TRBV19 and J usage is TRBJ2-7; D ambiguous. Germline CDR1 reads LNHDA; CDR2 reads SQIVND (reference sequence). The CDR3 totals 15 residues. V was trimmed by 3 bases and J by 2 bases, leaving 14 bases between them. CDR3 protein: CASSMGSGGTYEQYF. DNA for the CDR3: TGTGCCAGTAGTATGGGCTCGGGCGGAACCTACGAGCAGTACTTC.

The V gene is TRBV6-6, the J gene TRBJ2-3; D remains ambiguous. Germline values: CDR1 MNHNY, CDR2 SVGAGI (reference sequence). The CDR3 totals 17 residues. The V and J ends lost 1 base and 1 base respectively, with 15 bases between them. The CDR3 DNA reads TGTGCCAGCAGTTACTGGCTCTCCCTACCAGGCACAGATACGCAGTATTTT. It specifies CASSYWLSLPGTDTQYF.

The J gene is TRBJ1-2, the V gene TRBV2, with D perhaps TRBD1 (5 bases). Trimming took 1 base from V and 2 from J, leaving 11 bases between them. This CDR3 contains 15 residues. CDR1 and CDR2 (germline): SNHLY, FYNNEI. CDR3 in amino acids: CASSEGSGPNYGYTF. The CDR3 region has the DNA TGTGCCAGCAGTGAAGGGTCAGGGCCGAACTATGGCTACACCTTC.

Only a few counts were recorded for this clonotype. For the CDR3, the DNA is TGCAGCGTGGGGACAGAGGACATTCAGTACTTC. Amino acids: CSVGTEDIQYF. The chain links TRBV29-1 to TRBJ2-4; the match to TRBD1 covers 7 bases. With V trimmed by 6 bases and J by 8 bases, 4 bases remained unmatched. Germline lookup yields CDR1 SQVTM and CDR2 ANQGSEA. This CDR3 comprises 11 residues.

The chain uses TRBV4-3 and TRBJ2-6; 9 bases line up with TRBD1. This CDR3 is 19 amino acids long. The trim removed 1 base at V and 1 base at J, leaving 8 bases unmatched. Germline V gives CDR1 LGHNA, CDR2 YSLEER. The CDR3, as DNA: TGCGCCAGCAGCCAAGGGACGGGACAGGGATTGTCTGGGGCCAACGTCCTGACTTTC. This codes for CASSQGTGQGLSGANVLTF.

This clonotype has ten or more counts. V and J are TRBV3-1 and TRBJ1-3; D gene uncertain. Germline V gene data show CDR1 as LGHDT and CDR2 as YNNKEL (reference sequence). Deletions cut 1 base from V and 0 bases from J, with 1 base between. The CDR3 extends over 13 amino acids. The CDR3 reads CASSQASGNTIYF. The CDR3 DNA follows: TGTGCCAGCAGCCAAGCCTCTGGAAACACCATATATTTT.

This clonotype was found a few times. The rearrangement uses TRBV12-5 and TRBJ2-5, with a weak D call TRBD1 (6 bases). The length of the CDR3 is 15 residues. The V gene lost 0 bases and the J gene lost 3 bases, with 11 bases spanning the gap. The V gene's germline CDR1 is LGHNT and CDR2 FRNRAP. In DNA, the CDR3 is TGTGCTAGTGGTTTGGTACAGGGACAAGAAGAGACCCAGTACTTC. As protein: CASGLVQGQEETQYF.

This clonotype was counted only a few times. The chain uses TRBV5-6 and TRBJ2-2; 9 bases align to TRBD2. The CDR3 spans 18 residues. After removal of 3 bases from V and 7 bases from J, the junction contained 16 bases not matched to a gene. Per the germline V gene, CDR1 is SGHDT and CDR2 is YYEEEE. CDR3 in amino acids: CASSSIGTSFVGGGELFF. CDR3 in DNA: TGTGCCAGCAGCTCAATCGGGACTAGCTTCGTCGGGGGCGGGGAGCTGTTTTTT.

The gene calls are TRBV5-4 and TRBJ2-3; D call uncertain. Trimming shortened V by 0 bases and J by 5 bases, and 7 bases separated the two germline ends. Germline V gene data show CDR1 as SGHNT and CDR2 as YYREEE (reference sequence). There are 13 residues in the CDR3. The CDR3 sequence: CASSLVSEDTQYF. DNA of the CDR3: TGTGCCAGCAGCTTGGTGTCCGAAGATACGCAGTATTTT.

The genes are TRBV12-3 or TRBV12-4 and TRBJ2-1, with a weak D call TRBD1 (6 bases). The V end was cut by 0 bases, the J end by 7 bases, with 10 bases between. This CDR3 has 14 amino acids. CDR3 DNA sequence: TGTGCCAGCAGTTTAGCGGGGGCGGCGAATGAGCAGTTCTTC. Translated, it gives CASSLAGAANEQFF.

The V gene is TRBV11-2, the J gene TRBJ2-5; D may correspond to TRBD1 or TRBD2 (5 bases each). The CDR3 covers 11 residues. V lost 5 bases to trimming and J lost 4 bases, with 5 bases between them. Germline values: CDR1 SGHAT, CDR2 FQNNGV. Written as DNA, the CDR3 is TGTGCCAGCAGCGGGGGAGAGACCCAGTACTTC. Its protein product is CASSGGETQYF.